Presented here are 21 T cell receptor beta chains from one specimen sequenced in a study of beta chain features in type 1 diabetes. Sequencing targeted expressed TCRB transcripts, as all isolated RNA had been reverse transcribed. The protocol was immunoSEQ multiplex PCR, while the TCRdb copy is restricted to in-frame clones and leaves out a portion. The repertoire holds about 120,000 clones, with 15% to 20% as singletons. Antigens of these TCRs are unknown. Whole-study results and caveats: Among all four CD4+ subsets, Type 1 diabetes patients had TCRB CDR3s that were moderately but significantly shorter.

The sample taken for sequencing was central memory CD4+ T cells from blood. The receptors shown here come from a man between 18 and 35 years old with type 1 diabetes.

This clone was found a few times. The chain employs TRBV4-3 and TRBJ2-1; the D gene is possibly TRBD2 (6 bases). This CDR3 is 16 amino acids long. V gave up 0 bases and J gave up 5 bases, with 14 bases separating them. In germline, CDR1 is LGHNA, CDR2 YSLEER. The CDR3 DNA sequence: TGCGCCAGCAGCCAAGATGGGATAGCGGTAGACAATGAGCAGTTCTTC. Its protein product is CASSQDGIAVDNEQFF.

V and J are TRBV7-2 and TRBJ2-5; TRBD1 is a possible D gene (5 bases). The CDR3 loop spans 14 amino acids. Germline V gene sequence: CDR1 SGHTA, CDR2 FQGNSA. V lost 4 bases and J lost 2, with 11 bases in between. This chain's CDR3 is CASSSQDPQETQYF. Written as DNA, the CDR3 is TGTGCCAGCAGCTCACAGGACCCTCAAGAGACCCAGTACTTC.

Concerning this clone itself: At one of its ends the junction is not consistent with the germline gene, which may arise from a read error. The chain is built from TRBV7-8 and TRBJ2-2, with no clear D. From germline, CDR1 is SGHVS and CDR2 FQNEAQ. CDR3 size: 14 residues. The CDR3 nucleotides are TGTGCCAGCAGCTTATTGATAGAGGCCGAGGCCAAAATATTT. Protein product: CASSLLIEAEAKIF.

The chain uses TRBV12-2 and TRBJ2-1; the table's D call of TRBD2 was not tested on the DNA. TRBV12-2 is listed as a pseudogene. The CDR3 contains 13 residues. In nucleotides, the CDR3 is TGTGCAAGTCGGCTAGCCTATAACAATGAGCAGTTCTTC. It translates to CASRLAYNNEQFF.

This clone was counted between two and nine times. This chain connects TRBV5-4 to TRBJ2-7; D possibly matches TRBD1 or TRBD2 (5 bases each). The CDR3 length is 14 residues. Deletions cut 4 bases from V and 3 bases from J, with 14 bases between. From germline, CDR1 is SGHNT and CDR2 YYREEE (reference sequence). This chain's CDR3 is CASSPGTARYEQYF. CDR3 nucleotides: TGTGCCAGCAGCCCTGGGACGGCTCGCTACGAGCAGTACTTC.

In its sample, this clone was seen a few times. The chain joins TRBV20-1 to TRBJ2-5, with D hard to call. This CDR3 is 10 amino acids long. CDR1 and CDR2 (germline): DFQATT, SNEGSKA (reference sequence). V was trimmed by 5 bases and J by 4 bases, leaving 5 bases between them. The CDR3 coding sequence is TGCAGTGCTGGAAGAGAGACCCAGTACTTC. This translates into CSAGRETQYF.

V is TRBV18 and J is TRBJ2-1; D possibly corresponds to TRBD1 (6 bases). Trimming stripped 3 bases from V and 9 bases from J, with 9 bases between. The CDR3 contains 12 residues. Germline V gene data show CDR1 as KGHSH and CDR2 as LQKENI. In nucleotides, the CDR3 is TGTGCCAGCTCACCCATGGACAGTGAGCAGTTCTTC. This gives the protein CASSPMDSEQFF.

This clone was counted many times. The chain joins TRBV7-2 to TRBJ2-1; 7 bases agree with TRBD1. Germline V gene sequence: CDR1 SGHTA, CDR2 FQGNSA. J was trimmed by 4 bases and V by 3 bases; bases with no gene match: 6. The CDR3 consists of 15 residues. DNA of the CDR3: TGTGCCAGCAGCTTCGGACAGGCCTTATACAATGAGCAGTTCTTC. Translated: CASSFGQALYNEQFF.

This clone was seen more than once but under ten times. V usage is TRBV29-1 and J usage is TRBJ1-5; no reliable D call. The germline CDR1 and CDR2 sequences are SQVTM and ANQGSEA. With 4 bases removed from V and 3 bases from J, the gap between germline ends came to 7 bases. This CDR3 contains 12 residues. CDR3: CSVGGLNQPQHF. For the CDR3, the DNA is TGCAGCGTTGGAGGCCTCAATCAGCCCCAGCATTTT.

This clone was seen a few times. The V and J genes are TRBV6-1 and TRBJ1-5; D unclear. The CDR3 has 14 amino acids. Trimming removed 1 base at V and 0 bases at J, with 4 bases between. Germline-derived CDR1 and CDR2 are MNHNS and SASEGT. The CDR3 DNA sequence: TGTGCCAGCAGTGAAGGAAATAGCAATCAGCCCCAGCATTTT. Translated: CASSEGNSNQPQHF.

This clone has a handful of counts. A single base separates this from a much larger clone, so it may be a read error. The rearrangement joins TRBV29-1 to TRBJ2-3, with 9 bases that match TRBD1. The CDR3 runs to 15 residues. The germline CDR1 and CDR2 sequences are SQVTM and ANQGSEA. The V gene end was trimmed by 7 bases and the J gene end by 2 bases; junction bases not matched to a gene: 10. CDR3 sequence (DNA): TGCAGCGATCTACTCGGACAGGGGATCACAGATACGCAGTATTTT. It codes for CSDLLGQGITDTQYF.

This clone showed up just a few times. The chain uses TRBV15 and TRBJ2-7, with D tentatively TRBD2 (6 bases). Trimming cost V 0 bases and J 1 base, with 7 bases left between them. The CDR3 has 14 residues. Germline CDR1 and CDR2: LNHNV and YYDKDF (reference sequence). The CDR3 DNA is TGTGCCACCAGCAGAGAGGGAGGATCCTACGAGCAGTACTTC. It encodes CATSREGGSYEQYF.

This clone was counted many times. The chain couples TRBV4-1 to TRBJ2-1; 15 nucleotides agree with TRBD2. The CDR3 runs to 19 residues. Germline lookup yields CDR1 MGHRA and CDR2 YSYEKL. V lost 3 bases and J lost 0; bases outside the gene matches: 6. The CDR3 loop reads CASSHPGLAGGTSYNEQFF. The CDR3 DNA follows: TGCGCCAGCAGCCATCCGGGACTAGCGGGGGGAACCTCCTACAATGAGCAGTTCTTC.

CDR3 sequence: CSVEDDRGGGYTF. DNA for the CDR3: TGCAGCGTTGAAGATGACAGGGGTGGTGGCTACACCTTC. The chain employs TRBV29-1 and TRBJ1-2; TRBD1 matches 8 bases. Germline-derived CDR1 and CDR2 are SQVTM and ANQGSEA. The CDR3 sequence is 13 residues long. After removal of 0 bases from V and 7 bases from J, the junction contained 4 bases not matched to a gene.

This clone appeared many times. This CDR3 reads CATLPLRGGLYGYTF. In nucleotides, the CDR3 is TGTGCCACCCTCCCGCTTCGGGGGGGGCTCTATGGCTACACCTTC. This chain uses TRBV6-5 with TRBJ1-2; D might be TRBD1 (6 bases). CDR3 length: 15 amino acids. Germline V gives CDR1 MNHEY, CDR2 SVGAGI. V was clipped by 10 bases and J by 4 bases, with 22 bases between them.

The chain links TRBV10-2 to TRBJ2-5, with a tentative D call TRBD1 (6 bases). The CDR3 covers 16 residues. The V gene's germline CDR1 is WSHSY and CDR2 SAAADI. The ends were cut back, 0 bases at V and 5 bases at J, with 16 bases in the middle. This chain's CDR3 is CASSESKVGQRETQYF. In nucleotides, the CDR3 is TGCGCCAGCAGTGAGTCGAAAGTTGGACAGAGGGAGACCCAGTACTTC.

In this sample, this clone turned up a few times. Other DNA sequences within the sample encode an identical CDR3. The chain joins TRBV11-2 to TRBJ2-1; 10 bases map to TRBD1. The CDR3 length is 15 residues. Germline loops: CDR1 SGHAT, CDR2 FQNNGV. Germline trimming cut 4 bases from V and 6 bases from J; bases unmatched to any gene: 6. CDR3 sequence (DNA): TGTGCCAGCAGCTCACGACAGGGGGCGCGCAATGAGCAGTTCTTC. Its translation is CASSSRQGARNEQFF. The full variable domain, rest sourced from reference TRBV11-2 and TRBJ2-1, is EAGVAQSPRYKIIEKRQSVAFWCNPISGHATLYWYQQILGQGPKLLIQFQNNGVVDDSQLPKDRFSAERLKGVDSTLKIQPAKLEDSAVYLCASSSRQGARNEQFFGPGTRLTVL.

This clone was recorded a few times. This chain uses TRBV6-5 with TRBJ1-2; D not certain. The CDR3 loop spans 14 amino acids. V was clipped by 6 bases and J by 1 base, with 12 bases between them. CDR1 and CDR2 from the germline V gene are MNHEY and SVGAGI. This CDR3 is CASSKDGINYGYTF. The CDR3 DNA sequence: TGTGCCAGCAGCAAAGACGGCATTAACTATGGCTACACCTTC.

The chain joins TRBV2 to TRBJ2-7; no firm D call. This CDR3 is built from 13 residues. Germline CDR1 and CDR2: SNHLY and FYNNEI. The V gene lost 0 bases and the J gene lost 5 bases, with 8 bases spanning the gap. In nucleotides, the CDR3 is TGTGCCAGCAGTGAAGCGCTTCGAAACGAGCAGTACTTC. It specifies CASSEALRNEQYF.

This clone was seen only a few times. This rearrangement joins TRBV29-1 to TRBJ2-7, with D possibly TRBD1 on 5 matching bases. There are 12 residues in the CDR3. Germline CDR1 and CDR2: SQVTM and ANQGSEA. V was shortened by 4 bases and J by 0 bases, with 7 bases between the two germline ends. DNA for the CDR3: TGCAGCGTTGGGACACACTCCTACGAGCAGTACTTC. This translates into CSVGTHSYEQYF.

This clone was seen a few times. The genes are TRBV10-3 and TRBJ2-2; 7 bases align to TRBD1. The CDR3 covers 15 residues. V lost 2 bases to trimming and J lost 5 bases; unmatched junction nucleotides: 5. Germline assignment: CDR1 ENHRY and CDR2 SYGVKD. The CDR3 loop reads CAISELSTGTGELFF. In DNA form, the CDR3 reads TGTGCCATCAGTGAGCTATCGACAGGGACCGGGGAGCTGTTTTTT.